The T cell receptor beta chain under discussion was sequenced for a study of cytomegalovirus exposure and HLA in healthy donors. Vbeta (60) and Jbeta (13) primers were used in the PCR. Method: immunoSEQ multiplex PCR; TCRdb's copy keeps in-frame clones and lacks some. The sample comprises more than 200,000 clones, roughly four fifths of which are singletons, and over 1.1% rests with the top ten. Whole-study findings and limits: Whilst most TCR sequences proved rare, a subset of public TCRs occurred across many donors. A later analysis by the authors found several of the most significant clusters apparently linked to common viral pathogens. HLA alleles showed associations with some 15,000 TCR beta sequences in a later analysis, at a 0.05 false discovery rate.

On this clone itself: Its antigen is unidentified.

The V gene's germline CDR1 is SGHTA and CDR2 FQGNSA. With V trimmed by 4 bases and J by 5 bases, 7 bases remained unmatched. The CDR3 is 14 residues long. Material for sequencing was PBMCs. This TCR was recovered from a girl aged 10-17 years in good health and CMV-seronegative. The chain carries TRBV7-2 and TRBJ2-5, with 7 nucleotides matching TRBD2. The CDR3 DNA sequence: TGTGCCAGCAGCTCCCATCCGGGGGGTGAGACCCAGTACTTC. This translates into CASSSHPGGETQYF.